This TCR beta chain is from a study of tumor and adjacent non-tumor tissue in lung cancer. CDR3 length equals 15 residues. The V gene's germline CDR1 is MNHNS and CDR2 SASEGT. The V gene lost 7 bases and the J gene lost 0 bases, with 13 bases spanning the gap. Three rounds of nested PCR, following a modified ARM-PCR protocol, produced the TCRbeta library. MiXCR, applied by TCRdb to the multiplex PCR reads, yields one record per CDR3 protein. In the table there are around 86,000 distinct CDR3 sequences, about two thirds of which are singletons. RNA was extracted from bulk tissue without any cell sorting.

The sequence was collected from a woman in her forties with non-small cell lung cancer. V gene TRBV6-1 combines with J gene TRBJ2-1; possibly TRBD1 or TRBD2 for D (5 bases each). Sequencing was carried out using lung tumor tissue. CDR3 in DNA: TGTGCCAGCAACGGGGCCCAGAGCTCCTACAATGAGCAGTTCTTC. Amino acids: CASNGAQSSYNEQFF.